This TCR beta chain was documented in a study of T cell repertoires in cytomegalovirus infection. Study-wide results and caveats: HLA-C-restricted CMV-specific TCR beta clonotypes prevailed in the ex vivo response.

Using its own MiXCR run on the reads, TCRdb lists one record per CDR3 protein. The repertoire holds about 180,000 distinct CDR3 sequences, around 14% seen once, with 20% to 30% in the top ten. With regard to this clonotype: What it recognizes is unknown.

V gave up 8 bases and J gave up 5 bases; unmatched junction bases: 9. The CDR3 is made up of 14 amino acids. Looked up from germline, CDR1 is MNHEY and CDR2 is SVGEGT. The sample taken for sequencing was PBMCs. The sequence was obtained from a human donor in good health (CMV status not recorded). Some clones in this sample may be carry-over from other donors' samples. This chain links TRBV6-2 or TRBV6-3 with TRBJ2-3; TRBD2 agrees at 8 bases. The CDR3 region has the DNA TGTGCCAGCGGAGAAGCGGGAGCTGTAGATACGCAGTATTTT. Encoded protein: CASGEAGAVDTQYF.